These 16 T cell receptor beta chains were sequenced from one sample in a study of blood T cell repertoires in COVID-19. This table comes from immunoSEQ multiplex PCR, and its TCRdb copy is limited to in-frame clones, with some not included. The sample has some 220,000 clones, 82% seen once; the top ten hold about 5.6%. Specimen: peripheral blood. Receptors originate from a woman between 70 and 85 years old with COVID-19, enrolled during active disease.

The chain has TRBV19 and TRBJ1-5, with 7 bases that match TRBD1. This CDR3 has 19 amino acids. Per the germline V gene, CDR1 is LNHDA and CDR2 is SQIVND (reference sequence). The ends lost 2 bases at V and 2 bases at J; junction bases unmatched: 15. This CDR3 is CASSISPGQLGPRNQPQHF. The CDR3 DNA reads TGTGCCAGTAGTATATCACCGGGACAGCTGGGTCCCCGCAATCAGCCCCAGCATTTT.

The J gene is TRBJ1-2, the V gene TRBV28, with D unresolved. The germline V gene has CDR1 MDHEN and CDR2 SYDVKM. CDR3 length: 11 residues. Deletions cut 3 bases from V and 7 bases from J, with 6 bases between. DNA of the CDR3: TGTGCCAGCAGTTTTGGAGTTGGCTACACCTTC. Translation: CASSFGVGYTF.

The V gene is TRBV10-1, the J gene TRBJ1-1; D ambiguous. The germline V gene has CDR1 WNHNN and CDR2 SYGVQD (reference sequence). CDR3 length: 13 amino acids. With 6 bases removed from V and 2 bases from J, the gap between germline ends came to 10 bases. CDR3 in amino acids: CASRRTRNTEAFF. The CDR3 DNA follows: TGCGCCAGCAGGCGCACGAGAAACACTGAAGCTTTCTTT.

The CDR3 DNA reads TGCAGTGCTAGTATCCAGCTAGGCAATGAGCAGTTCTTC. Translating gives CSASIQLGNEQFF. The chain is built from TRBV20-1 and TRBJ2-1; D remains unclear. Germline loops: CDR1 DFQATT, CDR2 SNEGSKA (reference sequence). V lost 3 bases and J lost 6, with 12 bases in between. The CDR3 extends over 13 amino acids.

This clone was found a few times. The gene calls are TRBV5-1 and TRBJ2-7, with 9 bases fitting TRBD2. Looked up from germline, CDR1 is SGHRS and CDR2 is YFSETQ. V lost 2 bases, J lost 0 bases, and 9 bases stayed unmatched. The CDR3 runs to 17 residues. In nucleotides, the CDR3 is TGCGCCAGCAGCTTCCCTCTTAGCGGGAGTGGCTCCTACGAGCAGTACTTC. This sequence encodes CASSFPLSGSGSYEQYF.

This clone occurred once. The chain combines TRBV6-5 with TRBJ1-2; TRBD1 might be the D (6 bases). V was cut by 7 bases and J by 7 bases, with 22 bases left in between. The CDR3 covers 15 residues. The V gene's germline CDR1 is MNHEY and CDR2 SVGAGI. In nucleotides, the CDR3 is TGTGCCAGCAATCCGTCGCCGGGGGGCAGAGGTGGCTACACCTTC. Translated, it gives CASNPSPGGRGGYTF.

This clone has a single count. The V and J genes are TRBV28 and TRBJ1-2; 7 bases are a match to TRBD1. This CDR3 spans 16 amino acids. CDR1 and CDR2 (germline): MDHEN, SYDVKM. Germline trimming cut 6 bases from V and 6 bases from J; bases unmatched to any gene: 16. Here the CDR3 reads CASRTPPQGFADGYTF. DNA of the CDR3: TGTGCCAGCAGGACACCACCACAGGGGTTTGCTGATGGCTACACCTTC.

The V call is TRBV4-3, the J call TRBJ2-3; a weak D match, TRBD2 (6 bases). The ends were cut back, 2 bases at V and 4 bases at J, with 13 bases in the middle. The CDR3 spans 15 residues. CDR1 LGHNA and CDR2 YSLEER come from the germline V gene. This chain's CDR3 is CASSQRYGSPDTQYF. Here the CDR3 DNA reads TGCGCCAGCAGCCAACGGTACGGGAGCCCAGATACGCAGTATTTT.

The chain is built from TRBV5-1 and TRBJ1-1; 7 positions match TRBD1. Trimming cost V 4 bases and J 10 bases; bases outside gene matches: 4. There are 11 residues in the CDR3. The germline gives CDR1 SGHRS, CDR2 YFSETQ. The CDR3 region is CASSAGTAAFF. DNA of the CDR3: TGCGCCAGCAGCGCCGGGACAGCAGCTTTCTTT.

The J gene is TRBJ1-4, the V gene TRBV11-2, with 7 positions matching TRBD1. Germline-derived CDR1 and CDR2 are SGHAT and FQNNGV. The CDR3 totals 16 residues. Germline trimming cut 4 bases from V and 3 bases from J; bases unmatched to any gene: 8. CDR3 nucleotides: TGTGCCAGCAGCTCGGGACAGCCAACCCCTAATGAAAAACTGTTTTTT. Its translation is CASSSGQPTPNEKLFF.

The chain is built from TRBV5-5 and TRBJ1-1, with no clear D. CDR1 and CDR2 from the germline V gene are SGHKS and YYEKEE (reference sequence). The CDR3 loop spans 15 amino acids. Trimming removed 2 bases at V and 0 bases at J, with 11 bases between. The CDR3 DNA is TGTGCCAGCAGCTTCCAGGTTAACATGAACACTGAAGCTTTCTTT. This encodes CASSFQVNMNTEAFF.

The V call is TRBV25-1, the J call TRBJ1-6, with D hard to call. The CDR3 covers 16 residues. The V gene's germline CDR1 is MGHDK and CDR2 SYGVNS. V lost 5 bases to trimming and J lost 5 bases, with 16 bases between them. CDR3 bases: TGTGCCAGCAGTTCCCCTAAGACGGGAAATAATTCACCCCTCCACTTT. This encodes CASSSPKTGNNSPLHF.

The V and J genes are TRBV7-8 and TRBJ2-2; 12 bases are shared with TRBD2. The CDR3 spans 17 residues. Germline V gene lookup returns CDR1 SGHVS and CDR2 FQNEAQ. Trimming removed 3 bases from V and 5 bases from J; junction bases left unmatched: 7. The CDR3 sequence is CASSFTSGRTGTGELFF. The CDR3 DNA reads TGTGCCAGCAGCTTTACTAGCGGGAGGACGGGAACCGGGGAGCTGTTTTTT.

CDR3 DNA: TGCGCCAGCAGCTCTCTCTCTAGCGGGAGTAGGTACAATGAGCAGTTCTTC. Translation: CASSSLSSGSRYNEQFF. The rearrangement uses TRBV5-1 and TRBJ2-1, with 10 nucleotides matching TRBD2. The germline gives CDR1 SGHRS, CDR2 YFSETQ. CDR3 length: 17 residues. The junction had 10 bases not matched to a gene; V was cut back by 3 bases and J by 4 bases.

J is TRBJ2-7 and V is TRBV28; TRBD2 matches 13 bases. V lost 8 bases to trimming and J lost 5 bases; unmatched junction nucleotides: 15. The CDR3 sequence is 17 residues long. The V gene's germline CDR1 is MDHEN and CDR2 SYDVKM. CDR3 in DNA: TGTGCCAGCCCTCCAATGACGGGACTAGCGGGGCCCCACGAGCAGTACTTC. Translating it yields CASPPMTGLAGPHEQYF.

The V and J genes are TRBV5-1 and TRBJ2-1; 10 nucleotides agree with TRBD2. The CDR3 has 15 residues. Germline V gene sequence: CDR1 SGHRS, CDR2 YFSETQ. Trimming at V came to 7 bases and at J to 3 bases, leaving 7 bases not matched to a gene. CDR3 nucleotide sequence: TGCGCCAGCGGGCTTGGACTAGCGGACTACAATGAGCAGTTCTTC. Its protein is CASGLGLADYNEQFF.